Listed below are T cell receptor beta chains from one sample, sequenced in a study of cytomegalovirus exposure and HLA in healthy donors. TCRdb's table, derived via immunoSEQ multiplex PCR, lists solely in-frame clones and lacks some. The table lists about 190,000 clones. Sequenced sample: PBMCs. The source is a woman under 40 in good health and CMV-seropositive. Both conserved end residues are part of each CDR3. Fields, in order: V gene, CDR3 protein.

TRBV19 | CASSRTGGTAGELFF
TRBV28 | CATQTGLAGSTDTQYF
TRBV27 | CASSSPRYEQFF
TRBV4-1 | CASSQDRRGTEAFF
TRBV30 | CAWDSGGNQPQHF
TRBV16 | CASSPQAGSYNEQFF
TRBV13 | CASSSRSLQQPQHF
TRBV4-2 | CASSQAREEKLFF
TRBV5-4 | CASSLAAGVAGELFF
TRBV2 | CASIYASKEQYF
TRBV11-2 | CASSIGTRRKEKLFF
TRBV7-2 | CASSPVIGELFF
TRBV27 | CASSQTFLRAGGKTGELFF
TRBV28 | CASSLLTSVYEQYF
TRBV18 | CASSPAPDRGRLYIQYF
TRBV5-8 | CASSLGPTGVGHQETQYF
TRBV10-3 | CAISERGGASGKNEQFF
TRBV5-1 | CASSPMGGPYEQYF
TRBV14 | CASSQALASTDTQYF
TRBV2 | CASSPGQGAHYGYTF
TRBV9 | CASSGGPGVAEAFF
TRBV9 | CASSVAVHGYTF
TRBV5-1 | CASSGSGLPKETQYF
TRBV6-1 | CASSEADRPLSYEQYF
TRBV4-3 | CASSQISRLGTEAFF
TRBV11-2 | CASSGTGRAFF